The 6 T cell receptor beta chains presented below share a single source sample, sequenced in a study of beta chain features in type 1 diabetes. The investigators reverse transcribed all of the isolated RNA, so they sequenced expressed TCRB transcripts. Sequencing used immunoSEQ multiplex PCR; TCRdb keeps in-frame clones, though not all of them. The table has hundreds of thousands of clones, 15% seen once. Sequenced: naive CD4+ T cells from blood. Source of these receptors: a man between 18 and 29 years old in good health.

V is TRBV10-3 and J is TRBJ2-2; D is unresolved. The germline V and J ends were trimmed by 3 bases and 1 base, with 9 bases remaining between them. Germline-derived CDR1 and CDR2 are ENHRY and SYGVKD. The CDR3 is 15 residues long. The CDR3 nucleotides read TGTGCCATCAGTGAAGTTCCATTGAACACCGGGGAGCTGTTTTTT. It is translated as CAISEVPLNTGELFF.

The chain recombines TRBV5-6 with TRBJ2-3; unclear D gene. V dropped 5 bases and J dropped 2 bases, with 15 bases sitting between them. The CDR3 runs to 15 residues. Germline CDR1 reads SGHDT; CDR2 reads YYEEEE. The CDR3 reads CASRPVQSYTDTQYF. The DNA for the CDR3 is TGTGCCAGCAGACCAGTGCAGTCCTACACAGATACGCAGTATTTT.

The chain links TRBV7-2 to TRBJ2-5; no definite D call. The V gene lost 5 bases and the J gene lost 4 bases, with 14 bases spanning the gap. CDR3 length: 14 residues. Germline values: CDR1 SGHTA, CDR2 FQGNSA. CDR3 protein: CASSPTYVAETQYF. In nucleotides, the CDR3 is TGTGCCAGCAGCCCGACCTATGTTGCAGAGACCCAGTACTTC.

This clone was recorded a few times. The gene calls are TRBV28 and TRBJ2-1; TRBD2 agrees at 14 bases. The CDR3 has 16 residues. Looked up from germline, CDR1 is MDHEN and CDR2 is SYDVKM. Trimming cost V 9 bases and J 8 bases; bases outside gene matches: 12. CDR3 sequence (DNA): TGTGCCAGTAACCCTAGGGGGACTAGCGGGAGAGATGAGCAGTTCTTC. This gives the protein CASNPRGTSGRDEQFF.

This clone was detected only a few times. The CDR3, as DNA: TGTGCCAGCACGCCCTACAGGGGAGACACTGAAGCTTTCTTT. Translating it yields CASTPYRGDTEAFF. This chain joins TRBV6-6 and TRBJ1-1; 7 nucleotides agree with TRBD1. V dropped 7 bases and J dropped 3; count of bases not matched to a gene: 8. Germline-derived CDR1 and CDR2 are MNHNY and SVGAGI (reference sequence). The CDR3 is made up of 14 amino acids.

In the case of this clone: The identical CDR3 is also encoded by other nucleotide sequences in the sample. V usage is TRBV19 and J usage is TRBJ2-2; D call uncertain. Germline V gives CDR1 LNHDA, CDR2 SQIVND (reference sequence). V dropped 6 bases and J dropped 1 base, with 9 bases sitting between them. This CDR3 contains 14 residues. The CDR3 DNA is TGTGCCAGTAGACGAACGGGGAACACCGGGGAGCTGTTTTTT. This codes for CASRRTGNTGELFF.